This TCR beta chain was obtained from a study of vaccination and CD4 T cells after COVID-19. Overall study results and limits: Spike mono-reactive status applied to 304 of 307 vaccine-specific clones in convalescent patients.

Treatment meaning: roughly 10-day PBMC culture with coronavirus spike peptide pools or control peptides (ViraFEST assay). Gathering of the CD4+ T cells, from the unexposed donor, took place before the COVID-19 pandemic (2011-2018). PBMC cultures, at a few million cells per well, received about 9.3 IU/ml IL-2 and about 10 ug/ml peptide pools. On this clonotype itself: As yet, its antigen is unknown.

CDR3 length: 13 residues. Germline CDR1 reads DFQATT; CDR2 reads SNEGSKA (reference sequence). Trimming removed 6 bases from V and 3 bases from J, with 15 bases in between. Once obtained from cultured CD4+ T cells, the DNA was sequenced using the Oncomine TCR Beta short-read assay. Investigators isolated genomic DNA from cultured CD4+ T cells. Using its own MiXCR run on the PCR reads, TCRdb lists one record per CDR3 protein. The data hold 6,500 or so distinct CDR3 sequences, with roughly 53% observed a single time. The sequenced material came from CD4+ T cells from blood, cultured in vitro. This chain links TRBV20-1 with TRBJ2-7, with D perhaps TRBD1 (6 bases). The origin of this receptor is a human donor in good health. The CDR3 DNA reads as TGCAGTGCCCAAACAGGGAAGGTCTACGAGCAGTACTTC. Its translation is CSAQTGKVYEQYF.